A single sample is the source of the 26 T cell receptor beta chains below, sequenced in a study of T-cell memory formation after mild COVID-19. TCRdb fed the 5' RACE reads into MiXCR, producing one record per CDR3 protein. Of about 340,000 distinct CDR3 sequences in the sample, around 13% were seen once. Material for sequencing was PBMCs or a T cell subset sorted from them (not recorded which). These receptor sequences come from a man between 18 and 35 years old who had mild COVID-19 (a few samples of this study predate the infection). Cell type and time point are not known.

This clonotype was seen a handful of times. The chain employs TRBV7-9 and TRBJ1-3; 12 nucleotides line up with TRBD1. V gave up 5 bases and J gave up 3 bases; unmatched junction bases: 8. Germline V CDR1 and CDR2: SEHNR, FQNEAQ (reference sequence). This CDR3 is built from 17 residues. This CDR3 is CASSPNRDRGLGNTIYF. CDR3 sequence (DNA): TGTGCCAGCAGCCCCAATAGGGACAGGGGGCTTGGAAACACCATATATTTT.

This clonotype appeared a few times. The rearrangement uses TRBV6-5 and TRBJ1-1; maybe TRBD1 (6 bases). Per germline, CDR1 MNHEY and CDR2 SVGAGI. Trimming pared 4 bases from V and 1 base from J, leaving 13 bases between. The CDR3 runs 15 residues. The CDR3 sequence is CASSSGASGNTEAFF. As DNA, the CDR3 is TGTGCCAGCAGTTCAGGGGCGTCGGGGAACACTGAAGCTTTCTTT.

This chain uses TRBV7-2 with TRBJ1-2; D call uncertain. The CDR3 extends over 15 amino acids. Germline values: CDR1 SGHTA, CDR2 FQGNSA. The ends were cut back, 7 bases at V and 4 bases at J, with 19 bases in the middle. CDR3 DNA sequence: TGTGCCAGCACCAAGAGTACCGTCGTTGGCTATGGCTACACCTTC. This codes for CASTKSTVVGYGYTF.

The V and J genes are TRBV20-1 and TRBJ2-3, with 7 positions matching TRBD1. Unmatched junction bases numbered 4, after V lost 4 bases and J lost 3 bases. Germline CDR1 and CDR2: DFQATT and SNEGSKA (reference sequence). The CDR3 has 13 amino acids. The CDR3 protein is CSATKQGTDTQYF. The DNA of the CDR3 is TGCAGTGCTACAAAACAGGGGACAGATACGCAGTATTTT.

This clonotype was recorded a few times. The V and J genes are TRBV4-3 and TRBJ2-3; tentatively, D is TRBD1 (7 bases). V was shortened by 0 bases and J by 4 bases, with 17 bases between the two germline ends. CDR1 LGHNA and CDR2 YSLEER come from the germline V gene. The CDR3 is made up of 17 amino acids. In DNA form, the CDR3 reads TGCGCCAGCAGCCAAGATCTGGCCAGGGGGGTACCAGATACGCAGTATTTT. Amino acid sequence: CASSQDLARGVPDTQYF.

This clonotype appeared a few times. The chain uses TRBV27 and TRBJ2-2; D remains ambiguous. Looked up from germline, CDR1 is MNHEY and CDR2 is SMNVEV (reference sequence). This CDR3 spans 13 amino acids. The V and J ends lost 0 bases and 5 bases respectively, with 4 bases between them. The CDR3 region has the DNA TGTGCCAGCAGTTTATCCCGGACCGGGGAGCTGTTTTTT. This codes for CASSLSRTGELFF.

This clonotype was observed a few times. This chain joins TRBV7-9 and TRBJ2-1; D uncertain. The CDR3 runs to 14 residues. Trimming took 3 bases from V and 4 from J, leaving 10 bases between them. Germline V gives CDR1 SEHNR, CDR2 FQNEAQ (reference sequence). CDR3 region: CASSFSTAYNEQFF. CDR3 nucleotides: TGTGCCAGCAGCTTCTCTACAGCTTACAATGAGCAGTTCTTC.

The chain couples TRBV12-5 to TRBJ2-7; 7 nucleotides line up with TRBD2. In germline, CDR1 is LGHNT, CDR2 FRNRAP. The ends lost 0 bases at V and 2 bases at J; junction bases unmatched: 7. The CDR3 is 16 residues long. CDR3 DNA sequence: TGTGCTAGTGGTTTGGTAGGAGCGGGGCCCCCCTACGAGCAGTACTTC. Its translation is CASGLVGAGPPYEQYF.

This clonotype was seen more than once but under ten times. V is TRBV6-5 and J is TRBJ1-4, with 8 positions matching TRBD1. The V segment lost 2 bases and the J segment 6 bases; nucleotides outside the gene matches: 2. This CDR3 is built from 14 residues. Looked up from germline, CDR1 is MNHEY and CDR2 is SVGAGI. CDR3 in amino acids: CASSYGQGYEKLFF. The CDR3 coding sequence is TGTGCCAGCAGTTACGGACAGGGTTATGAAAAACTGTTTTTT.

In this sample, this clonotype turned up a few times. The chain employs TRBV7-2 and TRBJ2-3; 11 bases map to TRBD1. The CDR3 contains 18 residues. The junction had 11 bases not matched to a gene; V was cut back by 3 bases and J by 3 bases. The V gene's germline CDR1 is SGHTA and CDR2 FQGNSA. CDR3 sequence: CASSFTLTGTGGTDTQYF. The CDR3 DNA is TGTGCCAGCAGCTTCACCCTGACCGGGACAGGGGGGACAGATACGCAGTATTTT.

The genes are TRBV5-1 and TRBJ2-3, with 13 bases identical to TRBD2. Germline CDR1 is SGHRS and CDR2 is YFSETQ. The CDR3 contains 16 residues. Germline trimming cut 4 bases from V and 4 bases from J; bases unmatched to any gene: 6. The CDR3 is CASSTGLAGEADTQYF. For the CDR3, the DNA is TGCGCCAGCAGCACCGGACTAGCGGGGGAGGCAGATACGCAGTATTTT.

This clonotype came up a few times. The rearrangement joins TRBV4-3 to TRBJ2-2; D perhaps matches TRBD1 (6 bases). This CDR3 region has 15 residues. Trimming took off 1 base at V and 3 bases at J, with 9 bases between the two ends. CDR1 and CDR2 (germline): LGHNA, YSLEER. CDR3 DNA sequence: TGCGCCAGCAGCCAAGTCCCAGGGGACACCGGGGAGCTGTTTTTT. Protein product: CASSQVPGDTGELFF.

This clonotype was counted between two and nine times. The chain recombines TRBV12-3 or TRBV12-4 with TRBJ1-1; unclear D gene. V shed 7 bases and J shed 1 base, with 13 bases lying between them. This CDR3 is 14 amino acids long. The CDR3 is CASTWVDTNTEAFF. The CDR3 DNA reads TGTGCCAGCACATGGGTCGATACGAACACTGAAGCTTTCTTT.

The chain combines TRBV4-3 with TRBJ1-4; D not resolved. CDR3 length equals 13 residues. The V end was cut by 0 bases, the J end by 14 bases, with 13 bases between. CDR1 LGHNA and CDR2 YSLEER come from the germline V gene. CDR3 in DNA: TGCGCCAGCAGCCAAGATTTGGTGGGCAAGCTGTTTTTT. This sequence encodes CASSQDLVGKLFF.

This clonotype occurred a few times. The V and J genes are TRBV11-2 and TRBJ2-5; the D gene is possibly TRBD1 (6 bases). Germline CDR1 is SGHAT and CDR2 is FQNNGV. The CDR3 runs to 14 residues. The V end lost 5 bases, the J end lost 2 bases, and 12 bases lay between the germline ends. CDR3 sequence reads: CASSATGRQETQYF. The CDR3 nucleotides read TGTGCCAGCAGCGCGACAGGCCGTCAAGAGACCCAGTACTTC.

This clonotype has at least ten counts. V and J are TRBV7-2 and TRBJ2-3; the D gene is possibly TRBD1 (5 bases). This CDR3 has 16 amino acids. CDR1 is SGHTA and CDR2 is FQGNSA in the germline V gene. Trimming shortened V by 7 bases and J by 2 bases, and 19 bases separated the two germline ends. In DNA, the CDR3 is TGTGCCAGCACCCCCTTAGGCAGGGCGACCACAGATACGCAGTATTTT. Protein: CASTPLGRATTDTQYF.

In its sample, this clonotype was seen many times. This chain connects TRBV27 to TRBJ1-5, with D unclear. V lost 3 bases to trimming and J lost 4 bases, with 10 bases between them. Germline V CDR1 and CDR2: MNHEY, SMNVEV (reference sequence). The CDR3 runs to 14 residues. The CDR3 DNA sequence: TGTGCCAGCAGTTTGGGCGGAACAAATCAGCCCCAGCATTTT. This gives the protein CASSLGGTNQPQHF.

This clonotype was found a few times. This rearrangement joins TRBV4-1 to TRBJ2-3, with 7 positions matching TRBD1. V shed 3 bases and J 3 bases; nucleotides not matched to a gene: 9. Germline values: CDR1 MGHRA, CDR2 YSYEKL. The CDR3 is 16 residues long. CDR3 in DNA: TGCGCCAGCAGCCACCTCAGGACAGGCGGAACAGATACGCAGTATTTT. This sequence encodes CASSHLRTGGTDTQYF.

This clonotype was detected only a few times. This chain connects TRBV4-3 to TRBJ2-7; D possibly corresponds to TRBD2 (6 bases). CDR3 length: 15 residues. The V end lost 6 bases, the J end lost 5 bases, and 20 bases lay between the germline ends. Germline-derived CDR1 and CDR2 are LGHNA and YSLEER. CDR3 amino acids: CASSLSGDWRDEQYF. In DNA, the CDR3 is TGCGCCAGCAGTTTAAGCGGCGATTGGAGGGACGAGCAGTACTTC.

This clonotype was found a few times. The V gene is TRBV7-6, the J gene TRBJ2-1; weak D call: TRBD2 (6 bases). The CDR3 length is 16 residues. V lost 4 bases and J lost 0, with 13 bases in between. Germline CDR1 is SGHVS and CDR2 is FNYEAQ. The CDR3 is CASSSRLDSSYNEQFF. CDR3 coding DNA: TGTGCCAGCAGCTCCCGACTAGACAGCTCCTACAATGAGCAGTTCTTC.

This clonotype showed up just a few times. The chain carries TRBV18 and TRBJ2-3, with D possibly being TRBD1 (6 bases). CDR1 KGHSH and CDR2 LQKENI come from the germline V gene. Trimming took 3 bases from V and 4 from J, leaving 11 bases between them. The CDR3 runs 14 residues. Here the CDR3 reads CASSPGQWADTQYF. Here the CDR3 DNA reads TGTGCCAGCTCACCCGGACAGTGGGCAGATACGCAGTATTTT. Using reference TRBV18 and TRBJ2-3 for the parts outside the CDR3, the full variable domain is NAGVMQNPRHLVRRRGQEARLRCSPMKGHSHVYWYRQLPEEGLKFMVYLQKENIIDESGMPKERFSAEFPKEGPSILRIQQVVRGDSAAYFCASSPGQWADTQYFGPGTRLTVL.

The genes are TRBV18 and TRBJ1-6, with D unresolved. The CDR3 is 14 residues long. Trimming removed 3 bases at V and 10 bases at J, with 13 bases between. In germline, CDR1 is KGHSH, CDR2 LQKENI. The CDR3 coding sequence is TGTGCCAGCTCACCGACCGGCGAGAGATCACCCCTCCACTTT. Protein: CASSPTGERSPLHF. The full variable domain, its missing parts supplied by reference TRBV18 and TRBJ1-6, is NAGVMQNPRHLVRRRGQEARLRCSPMKGHSHVYWYRQLPEEGLKFMVYLQKENIIDESGMPKERFSAEFPKEGPSILRIQQVVRGDSAAYFCASSPTGERSPLHFGNGTRLTVT.

The CDR3 region is CASSQISGARGYTF. The DNA of the CDR3 is TGTGCCAGCAGCCAAATCTCAGGGGCTCGTGGCTACACCTTC. The genes are TRBV14 and TRBJ1-2; TRBD1 might be the D (6 bases). V shed 2 bases and J shed 7 bases, with 14 bases lying between them. In germline, CDR1 is SGHDN, CDR2 FVKESK. The CDR3 is 14 amino acids.

This chain links TRBV12-3 or TRBV12-4 with TRBJ1-4; tentatively, D is TRBD1 (6 bases). V lost 4 bases and J 8 bases, leaving 17 bases between the germline ends. The CDR3 has 15 residues. CDR3 in DNA: TGTGCCAGCAGTTCAGCTGACAGGATAGGCGAAAAACTGTTTTTT. This translates into CASSSADRIGEKLFF.

This chain uses TRBV9 with TRBJ1-1, with a tentative D call TRBD1 (6 bases). V was clipped by 0 bases and J by 8 bases, with 14 bases between them. The germline gives CDR1 SGDLS, CDR2 YYNGEE. The CDR3 runs 14 residues. The CDR3 is CASSVGWGGPEAFF. In nucleotides, the CDR3 is TGTGCCAGCAGCGTAGGATGGGGGGGCCCCGAAGCTTTCTTT.

This clonotype occurred many times. The V call is TRBV29-1, the J call TRBJ2-5, with 9 bases lining up with TRBD1. The CDR3 is made up of 12 amino acids. CDR1 SQVTM and CDR2 ANQGSEA come from the germline V gene. V was pared by 7 bases and J by 4 bases, with 4 bases of the junction left unmatched. DNA for the CDR3: TGCAGCGCAGGACAGGGGAGAGAGACCCAGTACTTC. Protein sequence: CSAGQGRETQYF.